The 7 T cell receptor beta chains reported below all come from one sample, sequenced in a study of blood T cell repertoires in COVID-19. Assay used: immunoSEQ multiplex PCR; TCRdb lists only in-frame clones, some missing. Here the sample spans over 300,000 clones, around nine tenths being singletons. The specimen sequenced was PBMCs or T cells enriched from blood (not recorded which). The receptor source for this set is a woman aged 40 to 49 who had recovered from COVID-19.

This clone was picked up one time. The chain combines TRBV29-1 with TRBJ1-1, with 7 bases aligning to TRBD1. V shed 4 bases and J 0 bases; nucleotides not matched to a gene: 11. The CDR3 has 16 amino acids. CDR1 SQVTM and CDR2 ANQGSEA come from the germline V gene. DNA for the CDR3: TGCAGCGTTGTTCCTGCCAGGGGGGACATGAACACTGAAGCTTTCTTT. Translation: CSVVPARGDMNTEAFF.

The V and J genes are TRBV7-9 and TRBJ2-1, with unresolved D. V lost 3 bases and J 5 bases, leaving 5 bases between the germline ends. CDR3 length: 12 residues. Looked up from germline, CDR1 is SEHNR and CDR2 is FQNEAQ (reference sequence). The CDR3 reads CASSFADNEQFF. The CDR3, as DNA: TGTGCCAGCAGCTTCGCGGACAATGAGCAGTTCTTC.

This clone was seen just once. The CDR3 DNA reads as TGCGCCAGCAGTCAATTAAAGCAGGGAGGGACCCAGTACTTC. Residues: CASSQLKQGGTQYF. The chain couples TRBV23-1 to TRBJ2-5; possibly TRBD2 for D (6 bases). TRBV23-1 is classed as an ORF, of uncertain function. CDR3 length equals 14 residues. Trimming shortened V by 1 base and J by 7 bases, and 13 bases separated the two germline ends.

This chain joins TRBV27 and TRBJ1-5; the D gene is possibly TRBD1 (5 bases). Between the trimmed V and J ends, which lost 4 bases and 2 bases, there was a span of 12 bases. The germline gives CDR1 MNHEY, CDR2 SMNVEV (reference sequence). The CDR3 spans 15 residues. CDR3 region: CASSSRDGRNQPQHF. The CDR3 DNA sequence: TGTGCCAGCAGTTCGCGGGACGGTCGCAATCAGCCCCAGCATTTT.

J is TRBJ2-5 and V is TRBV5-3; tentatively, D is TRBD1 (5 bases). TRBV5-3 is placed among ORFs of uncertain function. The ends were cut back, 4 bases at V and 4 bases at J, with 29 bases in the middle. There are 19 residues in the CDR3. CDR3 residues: CARSLMGRSGSPAPETQYF. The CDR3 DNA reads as TGTGCCAGAAGCCTGATGGGTCGTTCAGGGTCCCCCGCTCCAGAGACCCAGTACTTC.

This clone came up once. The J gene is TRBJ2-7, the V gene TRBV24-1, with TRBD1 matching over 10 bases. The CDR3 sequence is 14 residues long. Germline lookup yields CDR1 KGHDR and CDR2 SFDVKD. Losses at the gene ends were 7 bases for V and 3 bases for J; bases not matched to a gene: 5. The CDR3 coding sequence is TGTGCCACCAGGGCCGGGACAGGGGACTACGAGCAGTACTTC. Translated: CATRAGTGDYEQYF.

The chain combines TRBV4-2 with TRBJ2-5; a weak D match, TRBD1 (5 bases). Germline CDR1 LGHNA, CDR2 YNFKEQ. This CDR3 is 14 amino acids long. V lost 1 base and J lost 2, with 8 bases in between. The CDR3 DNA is TGTGCCAGCAGCCAAGGGTCAGGGCAAGAGACCCAGTACTTC. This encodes CASSQGSGQETQYF.